What follows describes a single T cell receptor beta chain. Its antigen remains undetermined. Within one base of it there is no much larger clone, and no base qualities were kept. The donors were healthy, HIV-negative adults with no recently reported acute infections or vaccinations. Every donor was a Caucasian adult living in Nashville, Tennessee, USA. Magnetic negative selection was used to enrich CD4+ T cells, after which naive cells were positively selected on CD45RA and the negative fraction became the memory subset. After blood collection by leukapheresis, PBMCs were isolated using Ficoll-Histopaque density gradient centrifugation and then cryopreserved in the vapor phase of liquid nitrogen. Analytical flow cytometry was used to check the purity and quantity of each magnetically sorted T cell population. Genomic DNA was isolated from each sorted fraction and quantified by UV absorbance on a Nanodrop 2000c.

Using the deep immunoSEQ assay, multiplex PCR amplified TCR CDR3 regions from genomic DNA. Extracted genomic DNA from each cell subset was distributed evenly across all wells of several immunoSEQ 96-well plates, and each plate was treated as a replicate. For sorted subsets, approximately 190 ng genomic DNA, equal to 30,000 or so T cell genomes, was loaded into each replicate PCR. The purified libraries were quantified using a Qubit 3.0 fluorometer, sized with a Bioanalyzer 2100, and then quantified again using the KAPA Library Quantification kit. Every immunoSEQ 96-well plate was sequenced on a dedicated single-read 150-cycle Illumina NextSeq 550 flow cell. In the original analysis: Because only junctional sequences without quality scores were contained in the immunoSEQ output, filtering matching that applied to full-length reads could not be performed. To assign V/J genes and CDR3, sequences were annotated using PyIR, a Python wrapper for IgBLAST v1.9, with IMGT germline references. Reads were removed for weak V/J assignments (E-value above 1e-6), missing CDR3, stop codons, out-of-frame junctions, or ambiguous translated residues. V3J clonotypes were defined as sequences sharing an identical inferred V gene, J gene, and CDR3 amino acid sequence. To compute the percentage overlap between repertoires, the number of shared unique clonotypes was divided by the size of the smaller repertoire. Three approaches were used to assess repertoire richness: RTK rarefaction, the Chao1 estimator, and Recon v2.1 estimates of unobserved clonotypes. Generation probabilities for all TCRbeta clonotypes obtained by the gDNA method from a handful of donors were computed using OLGA. TCRdb mirrors the immuneACCESS table, restricted to in-frame sequences. Some clones are absent from its copies; in checked studies, under half trace to an unresolved V gene, and the reason for the others is unknown. Clonal size and the V and J genes are those of that table, whereas D and trimming came from the DNA. Recorded for this sample are some 2,100,000 clones; around 95% of them occurred a single time. Around 0.13% of the sample goes to the ten largest clones.

Including the terminal cysteine and phenylalanine, the CDR3 comprises 16 residues. Only the CDR3 DNA stays, 48 bases, in frame from base 1. CDR1 and CDR2 are drawn from the germline V gene (reference sequence): SEHNR, FQNEAQ. Trimming removed 2 bases from V and 2 bases from J; the gene matches leave 6 bases unexplained. These data belong to a study of shared clonotypes between healthy human individuals (dated by TCRdb to 2018 to 2021). Study-level background: Three men and two women, aged 18 to 49 years, made up the cohort. Libraries were prepared and TCR repertoires were sequenced by different laboratories using diverse techniques, in order to increase sequencing depth and limit assay-specific biases. For each donor, three plates each were used for CD4 naive and CD4 memory, two plates were used for CD8 naive, and one plate was used for CD8 memory. To estimate repertoire size and how much clonotype sharing occurs between individuals, the study deeply sequenced the blood TCR repertoires of roughly 5 healthy adults. Per donor, leukapheresis produced somewhere between about 0.8 and 9 billion PBMCs.

General study outcomes and caveats: Larger estimated clonotype richness was generally found for naive subsets than for memory subsets. Based on pairwise subsampling, the degree of clonotype sharing among donors was expected to be affected by sequencing depth. Even with the large sequencing depth, rarefaction of the sorted-subset datasets indicated that sequencing was incomplete. When a few donors were compared, the shared fraction of clonotypes was 5% to 6.5% for naive CD4, approximately 3.5% for naive CD8, about 2.4% for memory CD4, and 0.35% to 0.4% for memory CD8. Sampling was restricted to blood, and TCR repertoires in tissues likely differ from the TCR repertoires found in blood. The small number of donors limited the genetic and exposure-history diversity represented. Compared with non-shared clonotypes, clonotypes shared by all four sorted-subset donors had higher generation probabilities.

The chain is made from TRBV7-9 and TRBJ2-3, with TRBD1 identical over 8 junction bases. This sequence originates from a man younger than 35 in good health. The material sequenced was naive CD4+ T cells sorted from blood. Reading the label with the study, this specimen's cell subset or site is: CD45RA+ positively selected. The DNA sequence is given as TGTGCCAGCAGCTTAAAAGGGACAGGCTCCACAGATACGCAGTATTTT. It translates to CASSLKGTGSTDTQYF.